This record covers a single T cell receptor (beta chain). Its antigen is unknown. The CDR3 runs 14 residues. Unmatched junction bases numbered 5, after V lost 4 bases and J lost 4 bases. Under 3 months in duration, the ophthalmopathy in affected donors had moderate-to-severe activity, CAS ≥3 and NOSPECS ≥4. PBMCs stemmed from over 8 ml of fresh peripheral blood. Amplification targeted the TCR beta CDR3 regions, with RNA transcripts as the source material. The first round was an RT-PCR with HTBI primers, and the second round was a multiplex PCR. TCRdb reprocessed the multiplex PCR reads with MiXCR, giving one entry per CDR3 protein. Counted here are hundreds of thousands of distinct CDR3 sequences, approximately 42% occurring once; the ten biggest clones make up around 47%. These data come from a study of Graves' ophthalmopathy and Graves' hyperthyroidism. General study results and limits: Most expanded clonotypes from thyroid (those above 0.001 frequency) were also found in blood. Using 13 signatures, a model distinguished ophthalmopathy from stable hyperthyroidism, reaching roughly 90% sensitivity and over 65% specificity.

The chain links TRBV12-3 or TRBV12-4 to TRBJ2-5, with 8 positions matching TRBD1. What was sequenced was peripheral blood. The TCR comes from an adult man with Graves' ophthalmopathy. CDR3 amino acids: CASSYQGAGETQYF. DNA for the CDR3: TGTGCCAGCAGTTACCAGGGGGCTGGAGAGACCCAGTACTTC.